This T cell receptor beta chain was sequenced for a study of post-analysis software for immune sequencing data. Across the whole study: In terms of disease course, relapsing-remitting, secondary progressive and progressive-relapsing multiple sclerosis were included. Findings and caveats of the study: Controls showed significantly higher normalized Chao1 diversity than did multiple sclerosis patients. The F measure placed samples prepared in the same batch into strongly shared clusters.

Unique molecular identifiers were carried by the TCR beta cDNA libraries. Between about 1 and 10 million T cells gave rise to roughly 0.5 million cDNA molecules. TCRdb reanalysed the PCR reads using MiXCR and keeps one entry per CDR3 protein. This table holds roughly 600,000 distinct CDR3 sequences, 44% found once. About this clonotype itself: What it recognizes is unknown.

This TCR derives from a girl aged 10-17 years with multiple sclerosis. The sample consisted of blood.

The DNA for the CDR3 is TGTGCCAGCAGTGAATCCCTGTCCACGACACCCCTCCACTTT. It translates to CASSESLSTTPLHF. The chain links TRBV6-1 to TRBJ1-6; D call uncertain. The germline V gene has CDR1 MNHNS and CDR2 SASEGT. V lost 2 bases and J lost 11, with 13 bases in between. CDR3 length equals 14 residues.